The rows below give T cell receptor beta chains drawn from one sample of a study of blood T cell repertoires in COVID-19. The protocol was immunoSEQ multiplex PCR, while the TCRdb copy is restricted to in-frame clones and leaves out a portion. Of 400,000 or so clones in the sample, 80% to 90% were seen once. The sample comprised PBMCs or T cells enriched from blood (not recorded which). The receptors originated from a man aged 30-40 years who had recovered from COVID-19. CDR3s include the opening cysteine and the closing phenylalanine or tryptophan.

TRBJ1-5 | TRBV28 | CASSLLGALQPQHF
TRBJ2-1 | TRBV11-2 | CASNLGPVGEQFF
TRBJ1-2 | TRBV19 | CASKRSGDGYTF
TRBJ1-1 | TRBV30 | CAWSVQPNTEAFF
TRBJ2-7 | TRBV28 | CASKGLAGSNTYEQYF
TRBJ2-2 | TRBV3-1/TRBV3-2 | CASSQSRSGSCFF
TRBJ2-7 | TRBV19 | CASSIAASDSYEQYF
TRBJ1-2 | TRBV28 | CASSLGQVSYGYTF
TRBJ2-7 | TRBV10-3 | CAISDPDLGREQYF
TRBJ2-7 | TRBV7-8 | CASSLAVGGEQYF
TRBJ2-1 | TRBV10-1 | CASKSGGAGDEQFF
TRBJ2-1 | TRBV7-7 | CASSLEVTSPQNYNEQFF
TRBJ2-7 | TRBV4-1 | CASSFHEEGYEQYF
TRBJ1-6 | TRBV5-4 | CASSLGKGVNSPLHF
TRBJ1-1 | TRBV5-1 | CASSPTGGNTEAFF
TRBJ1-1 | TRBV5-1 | CASSLAVDRGITEAFF
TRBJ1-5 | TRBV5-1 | CASSLPGIKLVYSNQPQHF
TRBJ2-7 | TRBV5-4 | CASSSGLAGPRDEQYF
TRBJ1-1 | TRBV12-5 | CASGLVRGPGTEAFF
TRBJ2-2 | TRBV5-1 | CASSLDGSTGELFF